The clone carrying this T cell receptor (beta chain) appeared a single time. These data come from a study of OX40 agonist ivuxolimab in advanced cancers. In the study overall: Three patients got partial responses; one had hepatocellular carcinoma and two had cutaneous melanoma.

TCRdb keeps only in-frame clones here, not all; method: immunoSEQ multiplex PCR. This table has tens of thousands of clones, over 65% appearing once. The CDR3 has 15 amino acids. Germline CDR1 is MNHEY and CDR2 is SVGAGI. V dropped 5 bases and J dropped 0; count of bases not matched to a gene: 4. This receptor was identified in an adult with an advanced solid tumor such as melanoma, head and neck, liver or kidney cancer. The sample was CD4+ or CD8+ T cells sorted from blood, taken in a trial of the OX40 agonist ivuxolimab. The gene calls are TRBV6-5 and TRBJ2-3; 8 bases line up with TRBD2. CDR3 sequence reads: CASSIAGTSTDTQYF. DNA for the CDR3: TGTGCCAGCAGTATAGCGGGGACTAGCACAGATACGCAGTATTTT.